This T cell receptor beta chain was identified during a study of T cells and Merkel cell carcinoma outcomes. Measured with immunoSEQ multiplex PCR; TCRdb has only the in-frame clones, and not every one. The table has roughly 11,000 clones, about 95% seen once. This receptor was identified in a human donor with Merkel cell carcinoma. Sequencing was done on a sample of tumor tissue from Merkel cell carcinoma.

This CDR3 is CASKGGYSNQPQHF. CDR3 sequence (DNA): TGTGCCAGCAAAGGGGGATATAGCAATCAGCCCCAGCATTTT. The chain is built from TRBV6-6 and TRBJ1-5, with D possibly TRBD1 on 6 matching bases. Germline CDR1 reads MNHNY; CDR2 reads SVGAGI (reference sequence). Trimming removed 7 bases from V and 0 bases from J, with 10 bases in between. The CDR3 has 14 amino acids.